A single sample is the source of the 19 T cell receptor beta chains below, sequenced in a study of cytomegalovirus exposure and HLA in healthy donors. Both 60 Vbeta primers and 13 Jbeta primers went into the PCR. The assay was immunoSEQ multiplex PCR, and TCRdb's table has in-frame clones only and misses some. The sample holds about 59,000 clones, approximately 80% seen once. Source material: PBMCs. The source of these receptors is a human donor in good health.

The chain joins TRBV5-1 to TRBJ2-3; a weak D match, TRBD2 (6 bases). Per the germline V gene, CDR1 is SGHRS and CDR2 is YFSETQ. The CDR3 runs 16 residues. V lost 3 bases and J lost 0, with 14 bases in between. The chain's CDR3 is CASSSGSGTSTDTQYF. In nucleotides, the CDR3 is TGCGCCAGCAGCTCCGGTTCCGGGACTAGCACAGATACGCAGTATTTT.

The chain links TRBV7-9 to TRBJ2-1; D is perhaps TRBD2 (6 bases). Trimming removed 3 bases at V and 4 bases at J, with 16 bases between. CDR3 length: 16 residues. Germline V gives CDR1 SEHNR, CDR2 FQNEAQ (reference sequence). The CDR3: CASSFLKPSVYNEQFF. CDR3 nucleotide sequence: TGTGCCAGCAGCTTTCTCAAACCTAGCGTTTACAATGAGCAGTTCTTC.

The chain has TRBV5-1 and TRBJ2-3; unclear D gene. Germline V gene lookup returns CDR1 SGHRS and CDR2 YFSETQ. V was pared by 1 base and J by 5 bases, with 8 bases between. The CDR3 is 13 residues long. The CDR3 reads CASSLIPGDTQYF. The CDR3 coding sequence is TGCGCCAGCAGCTTGATCCCCGGAGATACGCAGTATTTT.

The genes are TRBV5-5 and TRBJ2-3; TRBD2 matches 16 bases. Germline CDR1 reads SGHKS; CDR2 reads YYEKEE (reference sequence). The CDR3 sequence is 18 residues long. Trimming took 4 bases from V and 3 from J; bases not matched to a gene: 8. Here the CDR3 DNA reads TGTGCCAGCAGCCTCCCGGGACTAGCGGGGGGGATTACAGATACGCAGTATTTT. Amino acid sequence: CASSLPGLAGGITDTQYF.

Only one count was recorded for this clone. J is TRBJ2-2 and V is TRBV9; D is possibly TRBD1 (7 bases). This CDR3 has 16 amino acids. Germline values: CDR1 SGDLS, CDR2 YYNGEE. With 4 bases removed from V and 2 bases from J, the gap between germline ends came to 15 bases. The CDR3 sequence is CASSTNRGGNTGELFF. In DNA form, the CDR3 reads TGTGCCAGCAGCACGAACAGGGGAGGAAACACCGGGGAGCTGTTTTTT.

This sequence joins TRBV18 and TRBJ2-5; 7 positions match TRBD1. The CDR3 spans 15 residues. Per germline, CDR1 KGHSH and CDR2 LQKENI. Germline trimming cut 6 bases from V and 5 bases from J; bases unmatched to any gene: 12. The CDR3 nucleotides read TGTGCCAGCTCCGAACGACAGGGCTTTTTGGAGACCCAGTACTTC. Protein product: CASSERQGFLETQYF.

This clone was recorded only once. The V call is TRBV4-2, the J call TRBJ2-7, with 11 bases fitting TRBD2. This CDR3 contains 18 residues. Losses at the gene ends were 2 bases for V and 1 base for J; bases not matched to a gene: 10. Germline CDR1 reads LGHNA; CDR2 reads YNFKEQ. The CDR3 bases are TGTGCCAGCAGCCAACGCCACGATCTAGCGGGAGGTTCCTACGAGCAGTACTTC. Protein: CASSQRHDLAGGSYEQYF.

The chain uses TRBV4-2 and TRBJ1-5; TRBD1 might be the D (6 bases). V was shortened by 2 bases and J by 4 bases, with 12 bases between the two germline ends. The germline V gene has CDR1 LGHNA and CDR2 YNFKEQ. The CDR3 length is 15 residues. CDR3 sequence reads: CASSQMPGVNQPQHF. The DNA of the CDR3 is TGTGCCAGCAGCCAAATGCCAGGGGTGAATCAGCCCCAGCATTTT.

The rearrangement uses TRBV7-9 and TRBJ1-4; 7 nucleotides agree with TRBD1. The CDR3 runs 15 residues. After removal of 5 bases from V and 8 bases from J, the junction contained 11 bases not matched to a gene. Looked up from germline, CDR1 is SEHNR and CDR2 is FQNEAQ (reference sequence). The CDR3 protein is CASSPRQGVSEKLFF. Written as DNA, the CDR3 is TGTGCCAGCAGCCCCCGACAGGGAGTGTCGGAAAAACTGTTTTTT.

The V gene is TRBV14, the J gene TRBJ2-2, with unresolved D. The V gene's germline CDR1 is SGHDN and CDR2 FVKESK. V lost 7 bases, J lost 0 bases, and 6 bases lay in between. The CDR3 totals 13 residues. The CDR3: CASTLANTGELFF. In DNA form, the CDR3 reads TGTGCCAGCACTCTCGCGAACACCGGGGAGCTGTTTTTT.

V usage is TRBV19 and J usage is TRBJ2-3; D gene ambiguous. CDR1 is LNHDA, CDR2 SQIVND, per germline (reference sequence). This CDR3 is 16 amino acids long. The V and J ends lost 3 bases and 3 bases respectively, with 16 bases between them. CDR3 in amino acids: CASSIKSSSVTDTQYF. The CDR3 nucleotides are TGTGCCAGTAGTATTAAGTCTAGTAGTGTAACAGATACGCAGTATTTT.

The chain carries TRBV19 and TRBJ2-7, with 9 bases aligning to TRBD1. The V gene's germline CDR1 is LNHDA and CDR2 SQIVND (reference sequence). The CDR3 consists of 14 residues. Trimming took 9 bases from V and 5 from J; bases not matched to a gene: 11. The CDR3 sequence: CASNSGTGRNEQYF. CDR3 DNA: TGTGCCAGCAACTCCGGGACAGGGCGAAACGAGCAGTACTTC.

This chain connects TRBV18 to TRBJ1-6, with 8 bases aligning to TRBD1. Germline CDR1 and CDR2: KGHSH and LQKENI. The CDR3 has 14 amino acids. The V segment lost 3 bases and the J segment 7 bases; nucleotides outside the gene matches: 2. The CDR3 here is CASSPGQANSPLHF. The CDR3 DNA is TGTGCCAGCTCACCGGGACAGGCAAATTCACCCCTCCACTTT.

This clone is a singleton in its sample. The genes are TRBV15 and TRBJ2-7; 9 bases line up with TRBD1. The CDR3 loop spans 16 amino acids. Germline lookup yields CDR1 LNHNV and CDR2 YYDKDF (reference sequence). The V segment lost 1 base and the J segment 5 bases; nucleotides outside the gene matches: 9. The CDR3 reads CATSRVGGQGIHEQYF. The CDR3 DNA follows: TGTGCCACCAGCAGAGTAGGGGGACAGGGCATCCACGAGCAGTACTTC.

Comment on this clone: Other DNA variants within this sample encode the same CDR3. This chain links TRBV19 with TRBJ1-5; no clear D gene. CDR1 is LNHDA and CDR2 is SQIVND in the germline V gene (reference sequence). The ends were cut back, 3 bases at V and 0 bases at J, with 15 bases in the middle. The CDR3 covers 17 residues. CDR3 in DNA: TGTGCCAGTAGTATCCTTGGTTCGCTCTATAGCAATCAGCCCCAGCATTTT. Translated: CASSILGSLYSNQPQHF. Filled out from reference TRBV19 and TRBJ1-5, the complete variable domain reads DGGITQSPKYLFRKEGQNVTLSCEQNLNHDAMYWYRQDPGQGLRLIYYSQIVNDFQKGDIAEGYSVSREKKESFPLTVTSAQKNPTAFYLCASSILGSLYSNQPQHFGDGTRLSIL.

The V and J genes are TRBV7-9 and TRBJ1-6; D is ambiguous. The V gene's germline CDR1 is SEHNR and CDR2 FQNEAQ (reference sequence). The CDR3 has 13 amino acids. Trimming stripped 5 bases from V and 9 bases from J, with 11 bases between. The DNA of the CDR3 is TGTGCCAGCAGCATGATGGCCATTTCACCCCTCCACTTT. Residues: CASSMMAISPLHF.

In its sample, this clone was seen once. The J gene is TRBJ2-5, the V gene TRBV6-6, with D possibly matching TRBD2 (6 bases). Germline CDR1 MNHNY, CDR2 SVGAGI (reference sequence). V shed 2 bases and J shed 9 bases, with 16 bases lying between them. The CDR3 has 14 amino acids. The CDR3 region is CASSYGYQEGAQYF. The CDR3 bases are TGTGCCAGCAGTTACGGGTACCAGGAGGGAGCCCAGTACTTC.

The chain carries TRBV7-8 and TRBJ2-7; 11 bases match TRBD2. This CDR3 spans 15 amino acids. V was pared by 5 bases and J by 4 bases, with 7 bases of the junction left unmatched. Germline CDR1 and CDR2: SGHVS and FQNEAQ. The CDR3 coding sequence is TGTGCCAGCAGCCCTTTAGCGGGAGGGCCGTACGAGCAGTACTTC. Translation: CASSPLAGGPYEQYF.

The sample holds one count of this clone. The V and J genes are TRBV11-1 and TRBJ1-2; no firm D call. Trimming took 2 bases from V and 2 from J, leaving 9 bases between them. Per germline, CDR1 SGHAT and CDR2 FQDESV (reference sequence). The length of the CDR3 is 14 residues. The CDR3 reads CASSLRGFNYGYTF. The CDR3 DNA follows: TGTGCCAGCAGCTTACGGGGTTTCAACTATGGCTACACCTTC.